This entry describes one TCR beta chain. Different DNA sequences within this sample yield the same CDR3. These data belong to a study of long-term antiretroviral therapy in people with HIV. The CDR3 spans 13 residues. V was cut by 0 bases and J by 7 bases, with 10 bases left in between. From germline, CDR1 is LNHNV and CDR2 YYDKDF (reference sequence). The authors ran the immunoSEQ assay, v3.0, at survey level. TCRdb keeps only in-frame clones here, not all; method: immunoSEQ multiplex PCR. This repertoire shows approximately 13,000 clones, 77% found once; its top ten account for roughly 18%. The chain combines TRBV15 with TRBJ2-7; D is ambiguous. The sequencing here drew on unsorted PBMCs, taken 1.3 years before starting antiretroviral therapy. The origin of this receptor is a man aged 35 to 55 with HIV. The CDR3 DNA follows: TGTGCCACCAGCAGAGATCTGTCATATGAGCAGTACTTC. Protein product: CATSRDLSYEQYF.